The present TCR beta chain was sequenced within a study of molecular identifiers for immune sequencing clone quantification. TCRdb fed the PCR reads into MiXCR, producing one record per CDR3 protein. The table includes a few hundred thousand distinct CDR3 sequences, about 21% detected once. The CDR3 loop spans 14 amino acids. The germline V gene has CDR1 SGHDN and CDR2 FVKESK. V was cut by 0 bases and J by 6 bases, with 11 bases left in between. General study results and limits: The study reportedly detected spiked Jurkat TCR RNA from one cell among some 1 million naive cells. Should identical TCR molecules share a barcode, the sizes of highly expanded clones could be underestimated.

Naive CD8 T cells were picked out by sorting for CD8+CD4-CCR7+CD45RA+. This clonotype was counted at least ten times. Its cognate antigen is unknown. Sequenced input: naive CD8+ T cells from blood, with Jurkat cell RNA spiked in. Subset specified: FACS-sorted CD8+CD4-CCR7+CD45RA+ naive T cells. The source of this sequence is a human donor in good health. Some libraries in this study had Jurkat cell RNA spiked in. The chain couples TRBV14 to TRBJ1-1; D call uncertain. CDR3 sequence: CASSQEARSPEAFF. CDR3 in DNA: TGTGCCAGCAGCCAAGAGGCTCGAAGCCCTGAAGCTTTCTTT.